This T cell receptor beta chain came from a study of beta chain features in type 1 diabetes. Findings and caveats of the study: The study found moderately but significantly shorter TCRB CDR3s in all four CD4+ subsets of Type 1 diabetes patients. There was no resolution here of whether HLA type influences TCRB rearrangement.

Every isolated RNA sample was fully reverse transcribed, so sequencing captured expressed TCRB transcripts. The repertoire was sequenced with immunoSEQ multiplex PCR; TCRdb's copy has only in-frame clones and lacks some. Of a few hundred thousand clones listed, 16% are singletons. A heparinised blood draw that averaged around 0.12 L was obtained once from each donor. Central memory, naive, regulatory and stem cell-like memory CD4+ cells were sorted by CD45RO/CCR7/CD25/CD127/CD95/CD27. Per germline, CDR1 SQVTM and CDR2 ANQGSEA. V dropped 3 bases and J dropped 4 bases, with 15 bases sitting between them. This CDR3 region has 14 residues. Turning to this clone: The antigen is unknown.

Sequenced material: naive CD4+ T cells from blood. The receptor comes from a man aged 25 to 40 with type 1 diabetes. The chain combines TRBV29-1 with TRBJ2-5, with a weak D call TRBD2 (6 bases). The CDR3 region has the DNA TGCAGCGTTGACACCCCTAAGGAGGGAGAGACCCAGTACTTC. Amino acids: CSVDTPKEGETQYF.